Below, 29 T cell receptor beta chains from the same sample are listed, as sequenced in a study of glioma-infiltrating T cells. The iRepertoire nested amplicon-rescue multiplex PCR amplified TCR alpha and beta CDR3s from RNA. TCRdb reanalysed the multiplex PCR reads using MiXCR and keeps one entry per CDR3 protein. The data contain a few hundred thousand distinct CDR3 sequences, approximately 42% of them singletons. The sequencing input was glioma tissue, nonneoplastic brain tissue, or PBMCs (not recorded which). These receptors were collected from a human donor with low-grade glioma or glioblastoma, undergoing nonglioma brain surgery, or in good health (not recorded which).

Concerning this clonotype: Without the conserved terminal phenylalanine or tryptophan, this CDR3 likely stems from a read error. The V and J genes are TRBV7-2 and TRBJ2-1, with 8 bases lining up with TRBD1. With 2 bases clipped from V and 3 bases from J, the junction kept 3 bases outside the gene matches. CDR1 is SGHTA, CDR2 FQGNSA, per germline. This CDR3 is built from 15 residues. Written as DNA, the CDR3 is TGTGCCAGCAGCTTAACAACAGGGGGCTACAATGAGCAGTTCCTC. Translating gives CASSLTTGGYNEQFL.

The sample holds many counts of this clonotype. This chain connects TRBV6-5 to TRBJ2-1; 9 positions match TRBD2. Germline V gene sequence: CDR1 MNHEY, CDR2 SVGAGI. The CDR3 sequence is 16 residues long. The V gene end was trimmed by 0 bases and the J gene end by 8 bases; junction bases not matched to a gene: 8. Here the CDR3 DNA reads TGTGCCAGCAGTTACTCTTGGGCGGGAGGGCCAGATGAGCAGTTCTTC. Its translation is CASSYSWAGGPDEQFF.

This clonotype was counted between two and nine times. The chain is built from TRBV11-1 and TRBJ2-1; 7 bases match TRBD2. CDR3 length: 17 residues. The germline V gene has CDR1 SGHAT and CDR2 FQDESV (reference sequence). The J segment lost 0 bases and the V segment lost 4 bases, leaving 9 bases of the junction unmatched. CDR3 sequence (DNA): TGTGCCAGCAGCTCACCACTAGCGACGAGCTCCTACAATGAGCAGTTCTTC. It translates to CASSSPLATSSYNEQFF.

This clonotype was seen a few times. The chain recombines TRBV7-2 with TRBJ1-3; D is uncertain. With 5 bases removed from V and 3 bases from J, the gap between germline ends came to 11 bases. The CDR3 is 14 residues long. CDR1 SGHTA and CDR2 FQGNSA come from the germline V gene. CDR3 in DNA: TGTGCCAGCAGCCCGAGCCCAAATGGAAACACCATATATTTT. Amino acid sequence: CASSPSPNGNTIYF.

This chain links TRBV6-6 with TRBJ2-7; D is possibly TRBD1 (5 bases). This CDR3 is built from 12 residues. Germline loops: CDR1 MNHNY, CDR2 SVGAGI (reference sequence). Trimming pared 6 bases from V and 6 bases from J, leaving 12 bases between. In DNA, the CDR3 is TGTGCCAGCAGCCTAACAGGAAGCGAGCAGTACTTC. It yields the protein CASSLTGSEQYF.

In regard to this clonotype: A read error may account for a junction end that differs from germline. The J gene is TRBJ2-3, the V gene TRBV20-1; TRBD2 matches at 9 bases. This CDR3 is built from 17 residues. The germline gives CDR1 DFQATT, CDR2 SNEGSKA (reference sequence). The CDR3, as DNA: TGCAGTGCTATAGGTAGCGGGAGCGGAAGACGCACAGATGCGCAGTATTTT. Translating gives CSAIGSGSGRRTDAQYF.

This clonotype was observed many times. The chain combines TRBV28 with TRBJ1-1; D is uncertain. V was cut by 3 bases and J by 1 base, with 18 bases left in between. The CDR3 consists of 17 residues. CDR1 is MDHEN and CDR2 is SYDVKM in the germline V gene. The CDR3 here is CASSFISVGIRNTEAFF. CDR3 nucleotides: TGTGCCAGCAGTTTTATCTCGGTAGGCATCCGGAACACTGAAGCTTTCTTT.

This chain uses TRBV28 with TRBJ2-1; D is perhaps TRBD2 (6 bases). In germline, CDR1 is MDHEN, CDR2 SYDVKM. CDR3 length: 16 residues. V was clipped by 9 bases and J by 6 bases, with 24 bases between them. The CDR3 DNA is TGTGCCAGTAAACCCCGGGACTCCCGTTTTGGCAATGAGCAGTTCTTC. Its protein is CASKPRDSRFGNEQFF. The full variable domain, completed using reference TRBV28 and TRBJ2-1, is DVKVTQSSRYLVKRTGEKVFLECVQDMDHENMFWYRQDPGLGLRLIYFSYDVKMKEKGDIPEGYSVSREKKERFSLILESASTNQTSMYLCASKPRDSRFGNEQFFGPGTRLTVL.

The chain links TRBV18 to TRBJ2-7; TRBD1 or TRBD2 may be the D gene (5 bases each). This CDR3 region has 12 residues. CDR1 is KGHSH and CDR2 is LQKENI in the germline V gene. Deletions cut 4 bases from V and 4 bases from J, with 8 bases between. The CDR3, as DNA: TGTGCCAGCTCACAGGGACGGTACGAGCAGTACTTC. Its translation: CASSQGRYEQYF.

As to this clonotype: A much larger clone lies a single base off, so this may be a read error. No conserved phenylalanine or tryptophan is present at the end of the CDR3, so a read error is the likely explanation. The chain recombines TRBV27 with TRBJ2-7, with 13 bases identical to TRBD2. J was trimmed by 7 bases and V by 3 bases; bases with no gene match: 6. The germline V gene has CDR1 MNHEY and CDR2 SMNVEV (reference sequence). There are 15 residues in the CDR3. CDR3 protein: CASSFGTSGTREQYL. In DNA, the CDR3 is TGTGCCAGCAGTTTTGGGACTAGCGGGACTCGGGAGCAGTACTTA.

The V gene is TRBV5-1, the J gene TRBJ2-2; 8 bases map to TRBD1. Germline loops: CDR1 SGHRS, CDR2 YFSETQ. J lost 6 bases, V lost 4 bases, and 8 bases had no gene match. The CDR3 totals 15 residues. The CDR3 loop reads CASSPGQDLAGELFF. The CDR3 DNA reads TGCGCCAGCAGCCCGGGACAGGATTTGGCCGGGGAGCTGTTTTTT.

The V call is TRBV11-2, the J call TRBJ2-5; 11 bases match TRBD1. CDR3 length equals 16 residues. Losses at the gene ends were 4 bases for V and 2 bases for J; bases not matched to a gene: 6. Germline CDR1 is SGHAT and CDR2 is FQNNGV. Here the CDR3 reads CASSSWDRGNQETQYF. The CDR3 coding sequence is TGTGCCAGCAGCTCGTGGGACAGGGGGAATCAAGAGACCCAGTACTTC.

This clonotype came up a few times. The V call is TRBV20-1, the J call TRBJ2-5; 9 bases map to TRBD1. Unmatched junction bases numbered 6, after V lost 5 bases and J lost 2 bases. Germline V gene data show CDR1 as DFQATT and CDR2 as SNEGSKA (reference sequence). This CDR3 comprises 14 residues. The chain's CDR3 is CSALDRGGQETQYF. As DNA, the CDR3 is TGCAGTGCTTTGGACAGGGGCGGACAAGAGACCCAGTACTTC.

This clonotype was detected only a few times. With a much larger clone just one base away, this may be a read error. V and J are TRBV27 and TRBJ1-2, with 8 bases that match TRBD1. The CDR3 loop spans 13 amino acids. Germline CDR1 is MNHEY and CDR2 is SMNVEV (reference sequence). The CDR3 DNA reads TGTGCCAGCAGTCCAGGACAGGGAGCTGGCTTCACCTTC. This translates into CASSPGQGAGFTF.

DNA of the CDR3: TGTGCCAGCAGTTTACAGGGCCCCGTGAGCTCCTACGAGCAGTACTTC. Amino acids: CASSLQGPVSSYEQYF. This chain joins TRBV28 and TRBJ2-7; maybe TRBD1 (5 bases). The V gene lost 2 bases and the J gene lost 0 bases, with 14 bases spanning the gap. CDR1 is MDHEN and CDR2 is SYDVKM in the germline V gene. The CDR3 extends over 16 amino acids. Looking up the rest from reference TRBV28 and TRBJ2-7 gives the full variable domain: DVKVTQSSRYLVKRTGEKVFLECVQDMDHENMFWYRQDPGLGLRLIYFSYDVKMKEKGDIPEGYSVSREKKERFSLILESASTNQTSMYLCASSLQGPVSSYEQYFGPGTRLTVT.

This chain links TRBV3-1 with TRBJ2-3; maybe TRBD2 (5 bases). There are 14 residues in the CDR3. Per the germline V gene, CDR1 is LGHDT and CDR2 is YNNKEL (reference sequence). The V gene lost 3 bases and the J gene lost 4 bases, with 11 bases spanning the gap. The CDR3 protein is CASSQGYSADTQYF. CDR3 bases: TGTGCCAGCAGCCAGGGCTATAGCGCAGATACGCAGTATTTT.

Notes on this clonotype: A read error may explain this, as a much larger clone is one base away. In this CDR3 the conserved last residue, phenylalanine or tryptophan, is missing, so a read error is likely. This sequence joins TRBV28 and TRBJ2-1, with TRBD2 identical over 9 bases. V lost 3 bases to trimming and J lost 8 bases; unmatched junction nucleotides: 5. Looked up from germline, CDR1 is MDHEN and CDR2 is SYDVKM. The CDR3 sequence is 14 residues long. The CDR3 nucleotides read TGTGCCAGCAGTTTGTGGCGGGAGGGGGATGAGCAGTTCTCC. The encoded protein is CASSLWREGDEQFS.

A few counts support this clonotype. The V call is TRBV20-1, the J call TRBJ1-3; the match to TRBD1 covers 10 bases. The germline CDR1 and CDR2 sequences are DFQATT and SNEGSKA (reference sequence). V trimming: 8 bases; J trimming: 7 bases; junction bases outside the gene matches: 14. CDR3 length: 15 amino acids. The CDR3 nucleotides read TGCAGTTCAGAAAACCCCGGGACAGGGGTCAACACCATATATTTT. As protein: CSSENPGTGVNTIYF.

A note on this clonotype: A read error may account for a junction end that differs from germline. The V gene is TRBV7-2, the J gene TRBJ2-1, with a tentative D call TRBD2 (6 bases). CDR1 is SGHTA and CDR2 is FQGNSA in the germline V gene. This CDR3 is 17 amino acids long. This CDR3 is CASSFEWRGNSYSEQFF. The CDR3 nucleotides are TGTGCCAGCAGCTTCGAGTGGCGGGGAAACTCCTACAGTGAGCAGTTCTTC.

This rearrangement joins TRBV2 to TRBJ2-7; 7 nucleotides align to TRBD1. V was pared by 3 bases and J by 3 bases, with 23 bases of the junction left unmatched. Germline V lookup: CDR1 SNHLY, CDR2 FYNNEI. The CDR3 sequence is 20 residues long. CDR3 sequence reads: CASSECFGTEFSETVYEQYF. DNA of the CDR3: TGTGCCAGCAGTGAGTGTTTCGGGACAGAATTTTCTGAGACGGTCTACGAGCAGTACTTC.

CDR3 amino acids: CASSQGPRTGTYEQYF. As DNA, the CDR3 is TGTGCCAGCAGCCAAGGTCCCAGGACAGGGACCTACGAGCAGTACTTC. The rearrangement joins TRBV6-2 or TRBV6-3 to TRBJ2-7, with 8 bases fitting TRBD1. Trimming cost V 6 bases and J 2 bases; bases outside gene matches: 12. The CDR3 has 16 amino acids. Looked up from germline, CDR1 is MNHEY and CDR2 is SVGEGT.

The J gene is TRBJ1-5, the V gene TRBV28; TRBD1 matches 8 bases. The germline V gene has CDR1 MDHEN and CDR2 SYDVKM. The CDR3 has 16 amino acids. The V segment lost 5 bases and the J segment 8 bases; nucleotides outside the gene matches: 14. In DNA form, the CDR3 reads TGTGCCAGCAGTCCACTGACAGGGGACAGGAATGAGCCCCAGCATTTT. Its translation is CASSPLTGDRNEPQHF.

Regarding this clonotype: Relative to the germline gene, one junction end is altered; a read error may explain this. This chain links TRBV6-5 with TRBJ2-5, with TRBD1 as a possible D gene (6 bases). Looked up from germline, CDR1 is MNHEY and CDR2 is SVGAGI. The CDR3 covers 14 residues. This chain's CDR3 is CASRYLDRQEAQYF. For the CDR3, the DNA is TGCGCCAGCAGATACCTGGACAGACAAGAGGCCCAGTACTTC.

The rearrangement joins TRBV5-1 to TRBJ2-3; no definite D call. The CDR3 is made up of 14 amino acids. Germline V CDR1 and CDR2: SGHRS, YFSETQ. V was pared by 1 base and J by 2 bases, with 8 bases between. The CDR3 DNA follows: TGCGCCAGCAGCTTGACCCCCAACACAGATACGCAGTATTTT. It codes for CASSLTPNTDTQYF.

The chain has TRBV15 and TRBJ2-7; possible D gene TRBD2, 6 bases. This CDR3 is built from 14 residues. Germline loops: CDR1 LNHNV, CDR2 YYDKDF (reference sequence). Trimming removed 5 bases from V and 3 bases from J, with 14 bases in between. Here the CDR3 reads CATSGGADRYEQYF. The CDR3 DNA sequence: TGTGCCACCAGCGGCGGGGCCGACCGCTACGAGCAGTACTTC. The full variable domain, in which reference TRBV15 and TRBJ2-7 provide the parts outside the CDR3, is DAMVIQNPRYQVTQFGKPVTLSCSQTLNHNVMYWYQQKSSQAPKLLFHYYDKDFNNEADTPDNFQSRRPNTSFCFLDIRSPGLGDTAMYLCATSGGADRYEQYFGPGTRLTVT.

As concerns this clonotype: A read error may explain this, as a much larger clone is one base away. The genes are TRBV27 and TRBJ1-2; 7 positions agree with TRBD1. This CDR3 has 15 amino acids. Germline values: CDR1 MNHEY, CDR2 SMNVEV (reference sequence). CDR3: CTSSSGRGQVYGYTF. The CDR3 coding sequence is TGTACCAGCAGTTCAGGAAGGGGGCAGGTCTACGGCTACACCTTC.

Points on this clonotype: This clone may be a read error of a much larger clone one base away. The CDR3 bases are TGCAGTGCTAGAGATCATGGAAGGGGCTCCGGGTTC. It codes for CSARDHGRGSGF. The V and J genes are TRBV20-1 and TRBJ2-4, with D possibly TRBD1 on 5 matching bases. The V gene's germline CDR1 is DFQATT and CDR2 SNEGSKA (reference sequence). The CDR3 has 12 amino acids.

In this sample, this clonotype turned up a few times. The CDR3 nucleotides read TGTGCCACCGGAGCGGGAAATACCTACGAGCAGTACTTC. Translation gives CATGAGNTYEQYF. This chain connects TRBV6-1 to TRBJ2-7; TRBD2 matches at 7 bases. Germline CDR1 is MNHNS and CDR2 is SASEGT. The CDR3 sequence is 13 residues long. With V trimmed by 10 bases and J by 2 bases, 8 bases remained unmatched.

This rearrangement joins TRBV25-1 to TRBJ1-2, with D unresolved. V lost 3 bases and J 7 bases, leaving 12 bases between the germline ends. Germline V gene lookup returns CDR1 MGHDK and CDR2 SYGVNS. This CDR3 has 13 amino acids. The CDR3, as DNA: TGTGCCAGCAGTGACCGACCTTTAAGTGGCTACACCTTC. Translating gives CASSDRPLSGYTF.